This T cell receptor (beta chain) was identified during a study of blood T cell repertoires in COVID-19. This clone was found a few times. Measured with immunoSEQ multiplex PCR; TCRdb has only the in-frame clones, and not every one. Found here are roughly 110,000 clones, roughly two thirds of them singletons; the top ten hold about 0.85%. Trimming left V 3 bases short and J 1 base short, with 10 bases between. Germline V gene sequence: CDR1 KGHSH, CDR2 LQKENI. CDR3 length equals 16 residues. This receptor was obtained from a human donor with acute or convalescent COVID-19. The donor label of this sample is uncertain. Sequencing was performed on peripheral blood. The rearrangement links TRBV18 to TRBJ2-6; D is possibly TRBD1 (6 bases). This chain's CDR3 is CASSPRTVSGANVLTF. The CDR3 DNA sequence: TGTGCCAGCTCACCCCGGACAGTATCTGGGGCCAACGTCCTGACTTTC.